This TCR beta chain appears in the sequencing data of a study of CD8+CD57+ T cells in acquired aplastic anemia. About the study: An average of roughly 3 ug of DNA was obtained from sorted CD4+ and CD8+ cells. Study-wide results and limits: For CD8+ Simpson's diversity, patients and controls showed no significant difference.

TCR beta VDJ and CDR3 profiling used genomic DNA as template. TCRdb analysed the reads with MiXCR anew, one entry per CDR3 protein. The table has a few hundred thousand distinct CDR3 sequences, roughly 61% seen once. All sequencing subjects had displayed CD8+CD57+ cell expansion on flow cytometry. Severe acquired aplastic anemia was present in every patient. Patients had undergone no therapy by the time their blood was sampled. This CDR3 spans 15 amino acids. Trimming took off 6 bases at V and 5 bases at J, with 19 bases between the two ends. The germline CDR1 and CDR2 sequences are MNHEY and SVGAGI. Concerning this clonotype: Its antigen remains unknown.

V gene TRBV6-5 combines with J gene TRBJ2-5; tentative D call: TRBD1 (7 bases). Sample: sorted CD4+, CD8+, or CD8+CD57+ T cells (not recorded which) from PBMCs. The clonotype originates from a human donor with aplastic anemia. In DNA, the CDR3 is TGTGCCAGCAGCCGACCCAGGGGGGTGGTGGAGACCCAGTACTTC. Protein: CASSRPRGVVETQYF.